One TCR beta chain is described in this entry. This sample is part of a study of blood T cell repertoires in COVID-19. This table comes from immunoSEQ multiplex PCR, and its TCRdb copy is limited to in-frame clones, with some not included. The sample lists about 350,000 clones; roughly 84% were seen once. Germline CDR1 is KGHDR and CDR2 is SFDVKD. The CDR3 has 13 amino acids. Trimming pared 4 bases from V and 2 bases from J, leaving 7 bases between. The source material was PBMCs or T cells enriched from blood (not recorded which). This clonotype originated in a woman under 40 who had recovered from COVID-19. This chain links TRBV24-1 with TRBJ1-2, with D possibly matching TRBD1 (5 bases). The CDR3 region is CATSERGNYGYTF. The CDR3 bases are TGTGCCACCAGTGAGCGGGGGAACTATGGCTACACCTTC.